Listed here are 27 T cell receptor beta chains from one sample, sequenced in a study of T cell responses to AZD1222 COVID-19 vaccine. Sequenced by immunoSEQ multiplex PCR; TCRdb stores in-frame clones only, minus some. Of about 180,000 clones listed, roughly 87% were seen once; the top ten hold approximately 2.5%. The sequencing used peripheral blood, collected on day 0 of AZD1222 vaccination. All receptors derive from an adult in good health.

CDR3 protein: CASSPRLAGEDTQYF. CDR3 nucleotide sequence: TGTGCCAGCTCACCGAGACTAGCGGGAGAAGATACGCAGTATTTT. V gene TRBV18 combines with J gene TRBJ2-3; TRBD2 agrees at 12 bases. The CDR3 consists of 15 residues. Germline values: CDR1 KGHSH, CDR2 LQKENI. Trimming removed 3 bases from V and 5 bases from J; junction bases left unmatched: 3.

This chain connects TRBV18 to TRBJ2-1; TRBD1 agrees at 9 bases. J lost 5 bases, V lost 2 bases, and 4 bases had no gene match. CDR1 is KGHSH and CDR2 is LQKENI in the germline V gene. The CDR3 totals 15 residues. The CDR3 DNA sequence: TGTGCCAGCTCACCATTGGGACAGGGTAACAATGAGCAGTTCTTC. Translation: CASSPLGQGNNEQFF.

The chain joins TRBV2 to TRBJ2-2; D may be TRBD1 or TRBD2 (6 bases each). V shed 7 bases and J shed 4 bases, with 10 bases lying between them. Germline CDR1 SNHLY, CDR2 FYNNEI. The CDR3 totals 13 residues. The CDR3 DNA reads TGTGCCAGCACGGGGGCGGCCACCGGGGAGCTGTTTTTT. Translation gives CASTGAATGELFF.

The V gene is TRBV5-6, the J gene TRBJ1-3; TRBD1 aligns across 8 bases. The germline V gene has CDR1 SGHDT and CDR2 YYEEEE. The CDR3 runs 15 residues. After removal of 6 bases from V and 2 bases from J, the junction contained 7 bases not matched to a gene. CDR3 protein: CASNTRQGTGNTIYF. The CDR3 coding sequence is TGTGCCAGCAACACAAGACAGGGGACTGGAAACACCATATATTTT. The full variable domain, its missing parts supplied by reference TRBV5-6 and TRBJ1-3, is DAGVTQSPTHLIKTRGQQVTLRCSPKSGHDTVSWYQQALGQGPQFIFQYYEEEERQRGNFPDRFSGHQFPNYSSELNVNALLLGDSALYLCASNTRQGTGNTIYFGEGSWLTVV.

This clone has just one count. This sequence joins TRBV10-3 and TRBJ2-7, with 9 bases fitting TRBD2. The J segment lost 3 bases and the V segment lost 4 bases, leaving 7 bases of the junction unmatched. Looked up from germline, CDR1 is ENHRY and CDR2 is SYGVKD. This CDR3 is 15 amino acids long. CDR3 in DNA: TGTGCCATCAGTGTGGGGACTAGCTTCAGCTACGAGCAGTACTTC. Protein product: CAISVGTSFSYEQYF.

This chain uses TRBV5-1 with TRBJ2-1, with 13 bases matching TRBD2. The CDR3 runs 17 residues. CDR1 SGHRS and CDR2 YFSETQ come from the germline V gene. The junction had 6 bases not matched to a gene; V was cut back by 2 bases and J by 4 bases. Written as DNA, the CDR3 is TGCGCCAGCAGCTTCGGACTAGCGGGAGCGTTGTACAATGAGCAGTTCTTC. This encodes CASSFGLAGALYNEQFF. The full variable domain, its missing parts supplied by reference TRBV5-1 and TRBJ2-1, is KAGVTQTPRYLIKTRGQQVTLSCSPISGHRSVSWYQQTPGQGLQFLFEYFSETQRNKGNFPGRFSGRQFSNSRSEMNVSTLELGDSALYLCASSFGLAGALYNEQFFGPGTRLTVL.

The chain links TRBV5-4 to TRBJ1-1; no reliable D call. This CDR3 region has 14 residues. Germline assignment: CDR1 SGHNT and CDR2 YYREEE (reference sequence). V lost 1 base and J 1 base, leaving 8 bases between the germline ends. The CDR3: CASSLFRSNTEAFF. The CDR3 bases are TGTGCCAGCAGCTTGTTTAGGTCGAACACTGAAGCTTTCTTT. The whole variable domain, filled in from reference TRBV5-4 and TRBJ1-1, reads ETGVTQSPTHLIKTRGQQVTLRCSSQSGHNTVSWYQQALGQGPQFIFQYYREEENGRGNFPPRFSGLQFPNYSSELNVNALELDDSALYLCASSLFRSNTEAFFGQGTRLTVV.

This sequence joins TRBV28 and TRBJ2-3, with 9 bases fitting TRBD2. V was clipped by 5 bases and J by 8 bases; unmatched bases: 8. In germline, CDR1 is MDHEN, CDR2 SYDVKM. The CDR3 contains 14 residues. CDR3 loop: CASSASGVRGTQYF. CDR3 coding DNA: TGTGCCAGCAGTGCTAGCGGGGTCCGAGGTACGCAGTATTTT.

This chain connects TRBV19 to TRBJ1-2; D is perhaps TRBD1 (6 bases). V was clipped by 7 bases and J by 6 bases, with 15 bases between them. Germline CDR1 and CDR2: LNHDA and SQIVND (reference sequence). The CDR3 loop spans 13 amino acids. This CDR3 reads CASKREQGDGYTF. The CDR3 nucleotides are TGTGCCAGTAAGCGGGAACAGGGAGATGGCTACACCTTC.

This clone occurred once. The chain has TRBV4-1 and TRBJ2-7; D is possibly TRBD1 (6 bases). Germline-derived CDR1 and CDR2 are MGHRA and YSYEKL. CDR3 length: 15 amino acids. The V gene lost 0 bases and the J gene lost 3 bases, with 12 bases spanning the gap. The CDR3 loop is CASSQERTANYEQYF. In nucleotides, the CDR3 is TGCGCCAGCAGCCAAGAGAGGACAGCAAACTACGAGCAGTACTTC.

The chain has TRBV18 and TRBJ1-5, with D unclear. The CDR3 has 16 amino acids. V gave up 0 bases and J gave up 5 bases, with 14 bases separating them. Germline CDR1 reads KGHSH; CDR2 reads LQKENI. CDR3 sequence (DNA): TGTGCCAGCTCACCACCGGGTGGCCTAATTTATCAGCCCCAGCATTTT. Protein: CASSPPGGLIYQPQHF.

V gene TRBV7-2 combines with J gene TRBJ1-1; D unresolved. Germline V gene lookup returns CDR1 SGHTA and CDR2 FQGNSA. V was trimmed by 5 bases and J by 1 base, leaving 14 bases between them. This CDR3 has 15 amino acids. CDR3 nucleotides: TGTGCCAGCAGCCACGATGCCAGAACGAACACTGAAGCTTTCTTT. Translating gives CASSHDARTNTEAFF.

The chain is built from TRBV9 and TRBJ2-5, with 12 bases aligning to TRBD1. There are 16 residues in the CDR3. Germline lookup yields CDR1 SGDLS and CDR2 YYNGEE. The V segment lost 2 bases and the J segment 4 bases; nucleotides outside the gene matches: 6. The CDR3 sequence: CASSVGTGGKIETQYF. CDR3 nucleotides: TGTGCCAGCAGCGTGGGGACAGGGGGCAAAATAGAGACCCAGTACTTC.

The V gene is TRBV5-8, the J gene TRBJ1-2, with TRBD1 as a possible D gene (5 bases). The V gene's germline CDR1 is SGHTS and CDR2 YDEGEE. Trimming took off 4 bases at V and 8 bases at J, with 15 bases between the two ends. The CDR3 runs 13 residues. In DNA, the CDR3 is TGTGCCAGCAGCGGGGGACCGGGTATCGGCTACACCTTC. This sequence encodes CASSGGPGIGYTF.

V is TRBV2 and J is TRBJ2-7, with TRBD2 matching over 10 bases. J was trimmed by 7 bases and V by 1 base; bases with no gene match: 16. Germline V gene lookup returns CDR1 SNHLY and CDR2 FYNNEI. This CDR3 contains 18 residues. The CDR3 loop reads CASSEESRLAGVMGEQYF. The CDR3 DNA is TGTGCCAGCAGTGAAGAGTCTAGGCTAGCGGGAGTGATGGGAGAGCAGTACTTC.

The gene calls are TRBV25-1 and TRBJ1-3; the D gene is possibly TRBD1 (5 bases). CDR3 length: 15 amino acids. CDR1 and CDR2 (germline): MGHDK, SYGVNS. V lost 1 base to trimming and J lost 2 bases, with 9 bases between them. CDR3 residues: CASSESGYPGNTIYF. The CDR3 coding sequence is TGTGCCAGCAGTGAATCAGGGTACCCTGGAAACACCATATATTTT.

The rearrangement links TRBV29-1 to TRBJ1-4; D unresolved. CDR1 and CDR2 from the germline V gene are SQVTM and ANQGSEA. This CDR3 has 14 amino acids. V lost 7 bases and J lost 0, with 12 bases in between. The CDR3 nucleotides read TGCAGCGCCGTACAGAGGTCAACTAATGAAAAACTGTTTTTT. This sequence encodes CSAVQRSTNEKLFF.

The rearrangement links TRBV30 to TRBJ1-5; no clear D. CDR1 is GTSNPN and CDR2 is SVGIG in the germline V gene (reference sequence). The CDR3 runs 14 residues. V was trimmed by 3 bases and J by 0 bases, leaving 9 bases between them. CDR3 nucleotides: TGTGCCTGGAGCCGCAGTTATAGCAATCAGCCCCAGCATTTT. Translated: CAWSRSYSNQPQHF.

J is TRBJ2-3 and V is TRBV28, with a possible D match to TRBD2 (5 bases). The CDR3 runs to 17 residues. V was pared by 3 bases and J by 2 bases, with 18 bases between. Germline V gene sequence: CDR1 MDHEN, CDR2 SYDVKM. The CDR3 DNA sequence: TGTGCCAGCAGTTTTCCCCTGCGTGCGGGTACCACAGATACGCAGTATTTT. Protein product: CASSFPLRAGTTDTQYF.

This clone was seen a few times. This sequence joins TRBV7-3 and TRBJ2-2; 12 bases fit TRBD2. After removal of 0 bases from V and 5 bases from J, the junction contained 4 bases not matched to a gene. Per germline, CDR1 SGHTA and CDR2 FQGTGA. The CDR3 is 17 amino acids. The CDR3 spells CASSLTTSGSQTGELFF. CDR3 sequence (DNA): TGTGCCAGCAGCTTAACGACTAGCGGGAGTCAAACCGGGGAGCTGTTTTTT.

The CDR3 spells CASSPEGVGNQPQHF. The CDR3 bases are TGTGCCAGCAGCCCCGAGGGGGTTGGGAATCAGCCCCAGCATTTT. The chain joins TRBV3-1 (or the pseudogene TRBV3-2) to TRBJ1-5; TRBD1 is a possible D gene (6 bases). Germline values: CDR1 LGHDT, CDR2 YNNKEL (reference sequence). Trimming stripped 4 bases from V and 4 bases from J, with 14 bases between. The CDR3 covers 15 residues.

This rearrangement joins TRBV6-1 to TRBJ1-4, with D perhaps TRBD1 (5 bases). The germline CDR1 and CDR2 sequences are MNHNS and SASEGT. The CDR3 is 15 amino acids. The V end was cut by 0 bases, the J end by 4 bases, with 9 bases between. CDR3 in DNA: TGTGCCAGCAGTGAAGCGCGGGGGTTTAATGAAAAACTGTTTTTT. Amino acid sequence: CASSEARGFNEKLFF.

V usage is TRBV19 and J usage is TRBJ2-1; 11 bases map to TRBD2. The germline gives CDR1 LNHDA, CDR2 SQIVND (reference sequence). This CDR3 contains 15 residues. Unmatched junction bases numbered 2, after V lost 4 bases and J lost 3 bases. Here the CDR3 reads CASSKLAGVYNEQFF. CDR3 nucleotide sequence: TGTGCCAGTAGTAAACTAGCGGGAGTCTACAATGAGCAGTTCTTC.

The chain has TRBV18 and TRBJ1-2, with TRBD1 matching 7 bases. Germline V gene sequence: CDR1 KGHSH, CDR2 LQKENI. Trimming took 3 bases from V and 6 from J; bases not matched to a gene: 4. The CDR3 is 13 amino acids. CDR3 DNA sequence: TGTGCCAGCTCACCCGGACAGGCGGATGGCTACACCTTC. It codes for CASSPGQADGYTF.

This rearrangement joins TRBV5-1 to TRBJ1-2; weak D call: TRBD1 (5 bases). Deletions cut 3 bases from V and 4 bases from J, with 22 bases between. The CDR3 length is 17 residues. Germline assignment: CDR1 SGHRS and CDR2 YFSETQ. CDR3 region: CASSSHFLPGRTYGYTF. CDR3 nucleotides: TGCGCCAGCAGCTCACATTTTTTACCGGGACGGACCTATGGCTACACCTTC.

This sequence joins TRBV29-1 and TRBJ1-4, with 7 bases matching TRBD1. The CDR3 has 13 residues. In germline, CDR1 is SQVTM, CDR2 ANQGSEA. V trimming: 6 bases; J trimming: 5 bases; junction bases outside the gene matches: 6. The CDR3 region is CSVLGQQNEKLFF. CDR3 DNA: TGCAGCGTGTTGGGACAGCAGAATGAAAAACTGTTTTTT.

This chain links TRBV13 with TRBJ1-6, with D uncertain. CDR1 is PRHDT, CDR2 FYEKMQ, per germline (reference sequence). Trimming shortened V by 5 bases and J by 7 bases, and 15 bases separated the two germline ends. The CDR3 covers 15 residues. CDR3 region: CASSGRGAANSPLHF. The CDR3 bases are TGTGCCAGCAGCGGACGGGGTGCGGCGAATTCACCCCTCCACTTT.